These 18 T cell receptor beta chains originate from one sample sequenced in a study of shared clonotypes between healthy human individuals. Method: immunoSEQ multiplex PCR; TCRdb's copy keeps in-frame clones and lacks some. The table lists 2 million to 2.5 million clones, 90% to 97% of them singletons. The material sequenced was naive CD4+ T cells sorted from blood. This sample's subset: CD45RA+ positively selected. These receptors were taken from a man aged 18 to 29 in good health.

The genes are TRBV6-1 and TRBJ1-2; D remains unclear. Germline-derived CDR1 and CDR2 are MNHNS and SASEGT. Trimming pared 5 bases from V and 3 bases from J, leaving 10 bases between. CDR3 length: 13 residues. In nucleotides, the CDR3 is TGTGCCAGCAGTCTAAACATAGACTATGGCTACACCTTC. Residues: CASSLNIDYGYTF.

The chain combines TRBV10-1 with TRBJ2-3, with TRBD1 matching over 8 bases. The germline CDR1 and CDR2 sequences are WNHNN and SYGVQD (reference sequence). V shed 2 bases, J shed 0 bases, and the junction held 4 bases outside the gene matches. This CDR3 region has 16 residues. This chain's CDR3 is CASSERNRGSTDTQYF. The CDR3 nucleotides are TGCGCCAGCAGTGAGCGGAACAGGGGGAGCACAGATACGCAGTATTTT.

In this sample, this clone turned up once. V usage is TRBV5-8 and J usage is TRBJ1-5; no firm D call. Trimming removed 0 bases at V and 4 bases at J, with 17 bases between. Looked up from germline, CDR1 is SGHTS and CDR2 is YDEGEE. The CDR3 consists of 17 residues. The CDR3 coding sequence is TGTGCCAGCAGCTTGGAGCCCAAGGGTGGGGTTAATCAGCCCCAGCATTTT. Translation gives CASSLEPKGGVNQPQHF.

The chain links TRBV14 to TRBJ1-6; a weak D match, TRBD1 (5 bases). From germline, CDR1 is SGHDN and CDR2 FVKESK. This CDR3 spans 17 amino acids. V gave up 4 bases and J gave up 3 bases, with 16 bases separating them. CDR3 sequence reads: CASSLEGGAGYNSPLHF. CDR3 nucleotide sequence: TGTGCCAGCAGCCTAGAGGGCGGGGCCGGCTATAATTCACCCCTCCACTTT.

A word on this clone: Other DNA sequences from this sample encode an identical CDR3 as well. J is TRBJ1-2 and V is TRBV2, with TRBD1 matching over 7 bases. J lost 5 bases, V lost 3 bases, and 3 bases had no gene match. The CDR3 loop spans 13 amino acids. The germline gives CDR1 SNHLY, CDR2 FYNNEI. The CDR3 DNA sequence: TGTGCCAGCAGTGACAGGACAGGATATGGCTACACCTTC. Its translation: CASSDRTGYGYTF. The whole variable domain, filled in from reference TRBV2 and TRBJ1-2, reads EPEVTQTPSHQVTQMGQEVILRCVPISNHLYFYWYRQILGQKVEFLVSFYNNEISEKSEIFDDQFSVERPDGSNFTLKIRSTKLEDSAMYFCASSDRTGYGYTFGSGTRLTVV.

V is TRBV15 and J is TRBJ2-1; 9 bases are shared with TRBD1. V gave up 2 bases and J gave up 5 bases; unmatched junction bases: 7. The CDR3 has 16 amino acids. The germline gives CDR1 LNHNV, CDR2 YYDKDF (reference sequence). CDR3 DNA sequence: TGTGCCACCAGCAGACCCGGGACAGGGAACCACAATGAGCAGTTCTTC. Translating it yields CATSRPGTGNHNEQFF.

A single count supports this clone. The rearrangement joins TRBV29-1 to TRBJ2-7; no definite D call. V was shortened by 4 bases and J by 2 bases, with 15 bases between the two germline ends. This CDR3 contains 14 residues. From germline, CDR1 is SQVTM and CDR2 ANQGSEA. The CDR3 DNA follows: TGCAGCGTTGGCCCCCCAGAAATGCCCTACGAGCAGTACTTC. As protein: CSVGPPEMPYEQYF.

V is TRBV29-1 and J is TRBJ2-2; possible D gene TRBD1, 6 bases. Germline values: CDR1 SQVTM, CDR2 ANQGSEA. The CDR3 runs 14 residues. V was shortened by 0 bases and J by 3 bases, with 8 bases between the two germline ends. CDR3 region: CSVEDHRDTGELFF. As DNA, the CDR3 is TGCAGCGTTGAAGATCACAGGGACACCGGGGAGCTGTTTTTT.

This chain joins TRBV7-3 and TRBJ2-7; 7 bases map to TRBD2. The CDR3 loop spans 15 amino acids. Germline V gene sequence: CDR1 SGHTA, CDR2 FQGTGA. Trimming took 2 bases from V and 3 from J; bases not matched to a gene: 7. The CDR3: CASSLYAGDLYEQYF. The CDR3 nucleotides are TGTGCCAGCAGCTTATATGCGGGGGACCTCTACGAGCAGTACTTC.

The rearrangement links TRBV5-1 to TRBJ2-1, with no clear D. The CDR3 spans 14 residues. CDR1 is SGHRS and CDR2 is YFSETQ in the germline V gene. V was pared by 4 bases and J by 8 bases, with 16 bases between. The CDR3 loop is CASSSRAEGYEQFF. Here the CDR3 DNA reads TGCGCCAGCAGCAGCCGGGCCGAAGGTTATGAGCAGTTCTTC.

On this clone itself: The same CDR3 is also encoded by other DNA sequences in this sample. In nucleotides, the CDR3 is TGTGCCAGCAGTTTGACGGGCGGCGAGCAGTACTTC. Its translation: CASSLTGGEQYF. The V and J genes are TRBV6-5 and TRBJ2-7, with D unresolved. V lost 4 bases, J lost 6 bases, and 10 bases lay in between. CDR1 and CDR2 (germline): MNHEY, SVGAGI. The length of the CDR3 is 12 residues.

This clone was detected once. The chain carries TRBV18 and TRBJ2-2, with TRBD2 matching over 10 bases. This CDR3 comprises 16 residues. The germline gives CDR1 KGHSH, CDR2 LQKENI. V lost 0 bases and J lost 5; bases outside the gene matches: 3. Here the CDR3 reads CASSPPSGGATGELFF. The CDR3 DNA reads as TGTGCCAGCTCACCACCAAGCGGGGGGGCGACCGGGGAGCTGTTTTTT. Based on the CDR3 plus reference TRBV18 and TRBJ2-2, the full variable domain is NAGVMQNPRHLVRRRGQEARLRCSPMKGHSHVYWYRQLPEEGLKFMVYLQKENIIDESGMPKERFSAEFPKEGPSILRIQQVVRGDSAAYFCASSPPSGGATGELFFGEGSRLTVL.

The rearrangement joins TRBV5-1 to TRBJ2-1; TRBD2 aligns across 15 bases. The CDR3 extends over 19 amino acids. Germline CDR1 SGHRS, CDR2 YFSETQ. Trimming cost V 4 bases and J 2 bases; bases outside gene matches: 10. The CDR3, as DNA: TGCGCCAGCAGCATAGGACTAGCGGGAGGGCCCGCTACCTACAATGAGCAGTTCTTC. Its translation: CASSIGLAGGPATYNEQFF.

The chain couples TRBV28 to TRBJ2-1, with a possible D match to TRBD2 (5 bases). The V end lost 6 bases, the J end lost 6 bases, and 21 bases lay between the germline ends. The CDR3 spans 16 residues. Germline V gives CDR1 MDHEN, CDR2 SYDVKM. In DNA form, the CDR3 reads TGTGCCAGCAGCCCCATTCGGGGTCGGACCGTCAATGAGCAGTTCTTC. It translates to CASSPIRGRTVNEQFF.

The chain is built from TRBV5-1 and TRBJ1-2; tentative D call: TRBD1 (5 bases). The CDR3 runs to 17 residues. Germline values: CDR1 SGHRS, CDR2 YFSETQ. Trimming pared 0 bases from V and 7 bases from J, leaving 22 bases between. In nucleotides, the CDR3 is TGCGCCAGCAGCTTGGGGGGAACGACAGCTTCCCAAGGTGGCTACACCTTC. Residues: CASSLGGTTASQGGYTF.

V and J are TRBV6-5 and TRBJ2-7, with D possibly matching TRBD2 (7 bases). Trimming removed 2 bases from V and 6 bases from J, with 17 bases in between. The length of the CDR3 is 15 residues. Germline V gene lookup returns CDR1 MNHEY and CDR2 SVGAGI. CDR3 nucleotide sequence: TGTGCCAGCAGTTACGAGGGGGGGGCGCCCTTCGAGCAGTACTTC. Protein: CASSYEGGAPFEQYF.

Here the CDR3 reads CASSTGSGGLKSSSYEQYF. Here the CDR3 DNA reads TGTGCCAGCAGCACGGGTAGCGGGGGGCTGAAGTCCAGCTCCTACGAGCAGTACTTC. The V call is TRBV21-1, the J call TRBJ2-7; no DNA check was done on the table's D call, TRBD2. TRBV21-1 is designated a pseudogene. The length of the CDR3 is 19 residues.

This chain links TRBV6-1 with TRBJ1-5, with 7 bases matching TRBD1. Germline loops: CDR1 MNHNS, CDR2 SASEGT. The CDR3 spans 14 residues. With V trimmed by 11 bases and J by 0 bases, 7 bases remained unmatched. CDR3 protein: CAAQGPYSNQPQHF. The CDR3 coding sequence is TGTGCCGCACAGGGGCCATATAGCAATCAGCCCCAGCATTTT.